The present TCR beta chain was sequenced within a study of OX40 agonist ivuxolimab in advanced cancers. Germline values: CDR1 SGHDT, CDR2 YYEEEE. CDR3 length: 16 amino acids. V shed 1 base and J 0 bases; nucleotides not matched to a gene: 6. Generated by immunoSEQ multiplex PCR, the TCRdb table keeps only in-frame clones and is missing some. The table lists fewer than 55,000 clones, over 80% of them singletons. The starting material was CD4+ or CD8+ T cells sorted from blood, obtained in a trial of the OX40 agonist ivuxolimab. This sequence was found in an adult with an advanced solid tumor such as melanoma, head and neck, liver or kidney cancer. The chain couples TRBV5-6 to TRBJ2-7; TRBD1 aligns across 8 bases. CDR3 nucleotides: TGTGCCAGCAGCTTGAGGAGGCAGGGGGCCTCCTACGAGCAGTACGTC. Its protein product is CASSLRRQGASYEQYV.